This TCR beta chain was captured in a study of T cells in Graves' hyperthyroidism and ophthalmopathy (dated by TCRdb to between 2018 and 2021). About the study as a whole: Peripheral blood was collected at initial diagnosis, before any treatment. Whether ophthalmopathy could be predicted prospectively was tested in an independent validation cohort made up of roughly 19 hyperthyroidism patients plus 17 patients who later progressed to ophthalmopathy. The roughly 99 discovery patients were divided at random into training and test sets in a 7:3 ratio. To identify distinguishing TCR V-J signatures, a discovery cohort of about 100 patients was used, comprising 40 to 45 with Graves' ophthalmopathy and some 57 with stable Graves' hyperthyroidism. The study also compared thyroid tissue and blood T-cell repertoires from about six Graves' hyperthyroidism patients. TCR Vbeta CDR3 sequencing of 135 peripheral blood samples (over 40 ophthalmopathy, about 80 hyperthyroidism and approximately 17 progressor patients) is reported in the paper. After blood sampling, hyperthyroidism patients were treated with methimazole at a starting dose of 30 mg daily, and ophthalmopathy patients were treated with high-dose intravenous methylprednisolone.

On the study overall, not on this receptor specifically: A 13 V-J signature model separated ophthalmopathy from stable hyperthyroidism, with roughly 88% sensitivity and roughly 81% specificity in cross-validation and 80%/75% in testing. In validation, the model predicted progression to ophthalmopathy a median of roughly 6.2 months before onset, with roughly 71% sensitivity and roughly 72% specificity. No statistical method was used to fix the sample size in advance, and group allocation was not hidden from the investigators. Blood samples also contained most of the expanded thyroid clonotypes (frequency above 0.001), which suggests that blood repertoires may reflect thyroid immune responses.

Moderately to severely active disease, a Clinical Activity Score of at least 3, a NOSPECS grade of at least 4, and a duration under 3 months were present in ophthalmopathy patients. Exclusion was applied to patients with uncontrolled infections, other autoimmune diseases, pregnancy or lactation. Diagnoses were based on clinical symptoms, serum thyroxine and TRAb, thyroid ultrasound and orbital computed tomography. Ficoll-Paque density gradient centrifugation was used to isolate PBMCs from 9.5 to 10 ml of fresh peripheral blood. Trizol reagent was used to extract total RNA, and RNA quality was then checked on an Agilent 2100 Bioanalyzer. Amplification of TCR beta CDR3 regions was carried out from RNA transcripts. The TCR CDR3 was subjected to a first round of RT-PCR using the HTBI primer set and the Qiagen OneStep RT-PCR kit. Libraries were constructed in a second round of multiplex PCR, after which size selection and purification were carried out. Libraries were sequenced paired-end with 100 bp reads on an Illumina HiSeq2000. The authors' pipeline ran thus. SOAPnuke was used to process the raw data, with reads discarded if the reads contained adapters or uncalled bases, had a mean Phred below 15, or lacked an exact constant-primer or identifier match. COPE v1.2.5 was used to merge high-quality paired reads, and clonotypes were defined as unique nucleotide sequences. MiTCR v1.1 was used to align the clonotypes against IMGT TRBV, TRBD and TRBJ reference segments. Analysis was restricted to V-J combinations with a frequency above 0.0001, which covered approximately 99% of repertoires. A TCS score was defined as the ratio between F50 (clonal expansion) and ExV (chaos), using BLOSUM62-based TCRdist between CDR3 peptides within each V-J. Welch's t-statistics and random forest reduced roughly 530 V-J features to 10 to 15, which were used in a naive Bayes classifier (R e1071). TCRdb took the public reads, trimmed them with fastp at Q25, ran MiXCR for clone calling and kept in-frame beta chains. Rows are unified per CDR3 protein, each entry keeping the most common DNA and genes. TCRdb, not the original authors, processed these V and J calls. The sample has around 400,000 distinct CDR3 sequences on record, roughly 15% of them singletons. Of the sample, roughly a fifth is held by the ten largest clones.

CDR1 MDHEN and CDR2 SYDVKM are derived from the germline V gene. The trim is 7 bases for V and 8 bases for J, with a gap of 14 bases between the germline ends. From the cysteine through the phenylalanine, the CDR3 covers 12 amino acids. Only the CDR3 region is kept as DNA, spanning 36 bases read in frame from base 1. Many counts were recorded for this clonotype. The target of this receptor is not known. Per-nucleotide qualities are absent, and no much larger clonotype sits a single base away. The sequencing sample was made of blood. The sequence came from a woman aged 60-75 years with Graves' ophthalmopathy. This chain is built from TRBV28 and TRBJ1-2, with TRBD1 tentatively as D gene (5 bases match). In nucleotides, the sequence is TGTGCCAGCACCCGAGAGGGGTGGGGCTACACCTTC. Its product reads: CASTREGWGYTF.